This T cell receptor (beta chain) was recovered during a study of blood T cell repertoires in COVID-19. Study details: Both acute and convalescent COVID-19 samples were obtained from the United States, Italy and Spain. Sources were T cells, B-cell-depleted T cells, or PBMCs; the material itself was cDNA or gDNA.

As originally analysed: Reference gene primer amplification in the assay estimated nucleated cell counts. Sequencing was performed with immunoSEQ multiplex PCR; in TCRdb, only in-frame clones are kept and a portion is missing. D and trimming were read from the DNA, whereas the V and J calls and clone size are those reported in that table. The sample gives about 100,000 clones, about 84% of which show up once; roughly 13% is in the top ten. This clone showed up just once. The TCR originated in a human donor in a cohort sampled during active COVID-19. Sequenced: peripheral blood.

The CDR3 DNA reads as TGCGCCAGCAGCGGGGGGAATAATGAAAAACTGTTTTTT. Translating it yields CASSGGNNEKLFF. The chain joins TRBV5-1 to TRBJ1-4; possible D gene TRBD1, 5 bases. Trimming removed 4 bases from V and 4 bases from J, with 8 bases in between. Per the germline V gene, CDR1 is SGHRS and CDR2 is YFSETQ. The CDR3 has 13 residues.